These 31 T cell receptor beta chains came from one sample sequenced in a study of blood T cell repertoires in COVID-19 (dated by TCRdb to the early 2020s). Libraries were built with the immunoSEQ multiplex PCR assay. TCRdb stores this immuneACCESS table with in-frame sequences only. Part of the clones is absent; in the studies checked, under half of the shortfall reflects unresolved V genes, and no reason is known for the rest. A total of a few hundred thousand clones appear in this sample, approximately 86% of them only once. Of the sample, about 4.1% is held by the ten largest clones. The sequenced sample was PBMCs or T cells enriched from blood (not recorded which). These TCRs come from a middle-aged woman with acute COVID-19.

The chain is built from TRBV6-5 and TRBJ1-2; D remains unclear. CDR1 MNHEY and CDR2 SVGAGI come from the germline V gene. The CDR3 spans 15 residues. V lost 0 bases to trimming and J lost 3 bases, with 11 bases between them. The CDR3 region has the DNA TGTGCCAGCAGTTACTCTAGACGGGGAGACTATGGCTACACCTTC. Its translation: CASSYSRRGDYGYTF.

The chain has TRBV29-1 and TRBJ2-5; 9 nucleotides line up with TRBD2. Unmatched junction bases numbered 11, after V lost 4 bases and J lost 5 bases. The CDR3 has 15 amino acids. Per the germline V gene, CDR1 is SQVTM and CDR2 is ANQGSEA. The CDR3 loop is CSVGAGGPLGETQYF. DNA for the CDR3: TGCAGCGTTGGTGCGGGAGGGCCGTTGGGGGAGACCCAGTACTTC.

J is TRBJ1-1 and V is TRBV18; no definite D call. Germline CDR1 and CDR2: KGHSH and LQKENI. The CDR3 is 17 amino acids. Between the trimmed V and J ends, which lost 1 base and 6 bases, there was a span of 21 bases. CDR3 amino acids: CASSPLPDTRGGSEAFF. Written as DNA, the CDR3 is TGTGCCAGCTCACCACTACCCGACACCCGCGGAGGATCTGAAGCTTTCTTT.

The chain employs TRBV9 and TRBJ1-1; possible D gene TRBD1, 5 bases. V lost 3 bases, J lost 1 base, and 13 bases lay in between. Per germline, CDR1 SGDLS and CDR2 YYNGEE. This CDR3 spans 15 amino acids. The CDR3 bases are TGTGCCAGCAGCGCAATGGACATCTGGAACACTGAAGCTTTCTTT. Its protein is CASSAMDIWNTEAFF.

This clone was seen a single time. V is TRBV6-2 or TRBV6-3 and J is TRBJ1-6; maybe TRBD1 (5 bases). CDR1 and CDR2 (germline): MNHEY, SVGEGT. This CDR3 has 12 amino acids. V was pared by 5 bases and J by 7 bases, with 6 bases between. The CDR3 DNA is TGTGCCAGCAGTGGACAAAATTCACCCCTCCACTTT. Translated, it gives CASSGQNSPLHF.

The chain couples TRBV10-3 to TRBJ2-7; possibly TRBD1 for D (5 bases). The germline V gene has CDR1 ENHRY and CDR2 SYGVKD. This CDR3 comprises 13 residues. V gave up 7 bases and J gave up 5 bases, with 15 bases separating them. The CDR3 protein is CAIKQDRGNEQYF. The CDR3 DNA reads as TGTGCCATCAAACAGGACCGAGGCAACGAGCAGTACTTC.

The J gene is TRBJ1-5, the V gene TRBV12-3 or TRBV12-4; D is undetermined. Trimming left V 3 bases short and J 2 bases short, with 5 bases between. The CDR3 runs to 13 residues. The CDR3 coding sequence is TGTGCCAGCAGTTTCGAGGGCAATCAGCCCCAGCATTTT. Its translation is CASSFEGNQPQHF.

In this sample, this clone turned up once. The gene calls are TRBV7-2 and TRBJ2-7, with TRBD2 matching 8 bases. CDR3 length equals 15 residues. Germline-derived CDR1 and CDR2 are SGHTA and FQGNSA. The trim removed 5 bases at V and 3 bases at J, leaving 9 bases unmatched. CDR3 sequence: CASSLISGKGYEQYF. As DNA, the CDR3 is TGTGCCAGCAGCCTGATTAGCGGGAAGGGCTACGAGCAGTACTTC.

The rearrangement links TRBV30 to TRBJ2-3, with 7 bases aligning to TRBD1. The V gene end was trimmed by 7 bases and the J gene end by 7 bases; junction bases not matched to a gene: 11. The germline V gene has CDR1 GTSNPN and CDR2 SVGIG (reference sequence). The CDR3 extends over 13 amino acids. The CDR3 loop reads CAFGDSKTNTQYF. CDR3 bases: TGTGCCTTCGGGGACAGCAAAACGAATACGCAGTATTTT. The complete variable domain, with remaining parts taken from reference TRBV30 and TRBJ2-3, reads SQTIHQWPATLVQPVGSPLSLECTVEGTSNPNLYWYRQAAGRGLQLLFYSVGIGQISSEVPQNLSASRPQDRQFILSSKKLLLSDSGFYLCAFGDSKTNTQYFGPGTRLTVL.

This clone was seen a few times. The chain has TRBV6-5 and TRBJ2-7; D perhaps matches TRBD2 (5 bases). The CDR3 has 15 amino acids. Germline values: CDR1 MNHEY, CDR2 SVGAGI. V lost 8 bases and J lost 5, with 22 bases in between. This chain's CDR3 is CASRKVAPIDDEQYF. CDR3 in DNA: TGTGCCAGCCGTAAGGTAGCGCCAATAGACGACGAGCAGTACTTC.

A single count supports this clone. The chain joins TRBV5-1 to TRBJ2-2; possibly TRBD2 for D (5 bases). The CDR3 runs 15 residues. V was trimmed by 2 bases and J by 1 base, leaving 9 bases between them. Germline CDR1 is SGHRS and CDR2 is YFSETQ. The CDR3: CASSFSAGNTGELFF. The CDR3 DNA reads TGCGCCAGCAGCTTCTCGGCGGGGAACACCGGGGAGCTGTTTTTT.

The chain couples TRBV19 to TRBJ2-7; TRBD1 aligns across 8 bases. J was trimmed by 3 bases and V by 4 bases; bases with no gene match: 8. The CDR3 contains 15 residues. Germline lookup yields CDR1 LNHDA and CDR2 SQIVND (reference sequence). The CDR3 reads CASSTGTGLNYEQYF. The CDR3 DNA reads as TGTGCCAGTAGTACCGGGACAGGACTTAACTACGAGCAGTACTTC.

The chain joins TRBV12-3 or TRBV12-4 to TRBJ2-3, with 7 bases matching TRBD1. With V trimmed by 5 bases and J by 11 bases, 4 bases remained unmatched. The CDR3 sequence is 11 residues long. The CDR3 is CASSRQGGQYF. CDR3 DNA sequence: TGTGCCAGCAGTCGACAGGGCGGGCAGTATTTT.

CDR3 amino acids: CASRLTGSGNTIYF. DNA for the CDR3: TGTGCCAGCAGGTTAACCGGCTCTGGAAACACCATATATTTT. The V call is TRBV27, the J call TRBJ1-3, with D unclear. Between the trimmed V and J ends, which lost 6 bases and 0 bases, there was a span of 9 bases. CDR3 length: 14 residues. The germline CDR1 and CDR2 sequences are MNHEY and SMNVEV (reference sequence).

J is TRBJ2-1 and V is TRBV28, with D possibly TRBD2 on 7 matching bases. The V end was cut by 7 bases, the J end by 8 bases, with 21 bases between. The CDR3 loop spans 15 amino acids. Germline V gene lookup returns CDR1 MDHEN and CDR2 SYDVKM. The CDR3 DNA is TGTGCCAGCACTCCACACTCGGGGGGCTCCGATGAGCAGTTCTTC. Its protein is CASTPHSGGSDEQFF.

V is TRBV9 and J is TRBJ2-7, with 7 bases that match TRBD2. V trimming: 0 bases; J trimming: 2 bases; junction bases outside the gene matches: 8. Per the germline V gene, CDR1 is SGDLS and CDR2 is YYNGEE. The CDR3 spans 16 residues. The CDR3 is CASSVEGSGPTYEQYF. The CDR3 DNA follows: TGTGCCAGCAGCGTAGAGGGTAGCGGGCCAACCTACGAGCAGTACTTC.

The rearrangement joins TRBV10-1 to TRBJ2-1; 14 bases are a match to TRBD2. Per the germline V gene, CDR1 is WNHNN and CDR2 is SYGVQD (reference sequence). V was pared by 9 bases and J by 2 bases, with 9 bases of the junction left unmatched. The CDR3 has 17 amino acids. The DNA of the CDR3 is TGCGCCAGAACCGGGACTAGCGGGAGATGGACCTACAATGAGCAGTTCTTC. Translation: CARTGTSGRWTYNEQFF.

CDR3 sequence (DNA): TGTGCCAGCAGTTCCACAACCGGGACTAGTTATGATGAGCAGTTCTTC. Translating it yields CASSSTTGTSYDEQFF. The chain is built from TRBV28 and TRBJ2-1; 8 bases fit TRBD2. The CDR3 is 16 residues long. Germline CDR1 MDHEN, CDR2 SYDVKM. Trimming cost V 4 bases and J 8 bases; bases outside gene matches: 13.

J is TRBJ1-1 and V is TRBV28; the match to TRBD1 covers 8 bases. CDR1 is MDHEN, CDR2 SYDVKM, per germline. J gave up 1 base and V 2 bases, and 3 bases lay outside the gene matches. This CDR3 comprises 15 residues. Here the CDR3 reads CASSLGGQANTEAFF. DNA of the CDR3: TGTGCCAGCAGTTTAGGGGGACAGGCGAACACTGAAGCTTTCTTT.

V and J are TRBV19 and TRBJ2-1; 9 bases fit TRBD1. CDR3 size: 15 residues. The V segment lost 5 bases and the J segment 7 bases; nucleotides outside the gene matches: 9. CDR1 and CDR2 from the germline V gene are LNHDA and SQIVND (reference sequence). CDR3 DNA: TGTGCCAGTAGTTGGGGGACAGGGTGGAGAAATGAGCAGTTCTTC. Translated: CASSWGTGWRNEQFF.

The genes are TRBV3-1 (or the pseudogene TRBV3-2) and TRBJ2-1; 10 bases agree with TRBD2. The CDR3 is made up of 18 amino acids. V shed 0 bases, J shed 12 bases, and the junction held 17 bases outside the gene matches. The V gene's germline CDR1 is LGHDT and CDR2 YNNKEL (reference sequence). The CDR3 here is CASSQESPSGSLSGRQFF. The DNA for the CDR3 is TGTGCCAGCAGCCAAGAAAGTCCTAGCGGGAGCTTGTCCGGGAGGCAGTTCTTC.

V gene TRBV19 combines with J gene TRBJ2-1; TRBD2 might be the D (6 bases). The CDR3 sequence is 14 residues long. V was clipped by 2 bases and J by 8 bases, with 13 bases between them. The germline gives CDR1 LNHDA, CDR2 SQIVND (reference sequence). The CDR3 region has the DNA TGTGCCAGTAGTATATGGGCGGGAAATGATGAGCAGTTCTTC. The encoded protein is CASSIWAGNDEQFF.

This sequence joins TRBV3-1 (or the pseudogene TRBV3-2) and TRBJ2-7, with 8 bases identical to TRBD2. The V segment lost 4 bases and the J segment 4 bases; nucleotides outside the gene matches: 12. This CDR3 has 16 residues. Germline CDR1 reads LGHDT; CDR2 reads YNNKEL (reference sequence). The CDR3 DNA is TGTGCCAGCAGCCCAAAGCCGGGACTAGTTGGGTACGAGCAGTACTTC. The encoded protein is CASSPKPGLVGYEQYF.

The chain couples TRBV11-2 to TRBJ2-1, with 7 bases that match TRBD2. From germline, CDR1 is SGHAT and CDR2 FQNNGV. The CDR3 spans 14 residues. Trimming removed 1 base from V and 7 bases from J; junction bases left unmatched: 4. In DNA form, the CDR3 reads TGTGCCAGCAGCTTAGGTTCAGCGGGGAATGAGCAGTTCTTC. It encodes CASSLGSAGNEQFF. The full variable domain, completed using reference TRBV11-2 and TRBJ2-1, is EAGVAQSPRYKIIEKRQSVAFWCNPISGHATLYWYQQILGQGPKLLIQFQNNGVVDDSQLPKDRFSAERLKGVDSTLKIQPAKLEDSAVYLCASSLGSAGNEQFFGPGTRLTVL.

The J gene is TRBJ2-1, the V gene TRBV5-1; 8 bases are shared with TRBD1. V was clipped by 4 bases and J by 4 bases; unmatched bases: 1. The CDR3 length is 13 residues. Looked up from germline, CDR1 is SGHRS and CDR2 is YFSETQ. CDR3 bases: TGCGCCAGCAGCCGGGACAGGTACAATGAGCAGTTCTTC. This gives the protein CASSRDRYNEQFF.

The V and J genes are TRBV18 and TRBJ1-1; 7 bases align to TRBD1. Germline V gives CDR1 KGHSH, CDR2 LQKENI. The CDR3 runs to 16 residues. Trimming took 3 bases from V and 1 from J; bases not matched to a gene: 8. In DNA, the CDR3 is TGTGCCAGCTCACCCATGGGTGGACAGGAGAACACTGAAGCTTTCTTT. Its protein is CASSPMGGQENTEAFF.

The chain employs TRBV11-3 and TRBJ2-1, with 7 bases identical to TRBD2. The CDR3 is 13 amino acids. The V and J ends lost 5 bases and 8 bases, in that order; junction bases with no gene match: 6. CDR1 and CDR2 (germline): SGHNT, YENEEA. The DNA for the CDR3 is TGTGCCAGCAGCCAAACTGGGGGGGATGAGCAGTTCTTC. It is translated as CASSQTGGDEQFF.

A single count supports this clone. The chain uses TRBV28 and TRBJ1-6; D is possibly TRBD1 (6 bases). V was pared by 7 bases and J by 7 bases, with 17 bases between. The CDR3 is 15 amino acids. Germline V gene sequence: CDR1 MDHEN, CDR2 SYDVKM. The CDR3 is CASTPTGPLNSPLHF. The CDR3 DNA follows: TGTGCCAGCACCCCGACAGGACCCTTGAATTCACCCCTCCACTTT.

This clone was seen just once. The V gene is TRBV19, the J gene TRBJ2-1; no reliable D call. Germline CDR1 reads LNHDA; CDR2 reads SQIVND (reference sequence). Between the trimmed V and J ends, which lost 4 bases and 2 bases, there was a span of 9 bases. This CDR3 is built from 14 residues. The CDR3 loop reads CASSTRVAYNEQFF. CDR3 sequence (DNA): TGTGCCAGTAGTACCCGGGTCGCCTACAATGAGCAGTTCTTC.

The chain joins TRBV27 to TRBJ1-6; 8 bases are shared with TRBD1. The CDR3 is 17 amino acids. CDR1 is MNHEY and CDR2 is SMNVEV in the germline V gene (reference sequence). The ends lost 5 bases at V and 6 bases at J; junction bases unmatched: 12. The CDR3 sequence: CASSPKAGTGLNSPLHF. DNA for the CDR3: TGTGCCAGCAGTCCAAAGGCCGGGACAGGCCTTAATTCACCCCTCCACTTT.

The chain carries TRBV5-5 and TRBJ1-4; D not resolved. The V and J ends lost 6 bases and 2 bases respectively, with 26 bases between them. CDR1 and CDR2 from the germline V gene are SGHKS and YYEKEE (reference sequence). The CDR3 has 19 residues. The CDR3 spells CASTLAGGVRISTNEKLFF. DNA of the CDR3: TGTGCCAGCACCCTTGCCGGAGGCGTTAGGATTTCCACTAATGAAAAACTGTTTTTT. The whole variable domain, filled in from reference TRBV5-5 and TRBJ1-4, reads DAGVTQSPTHLIKTRGQQVTLRCSPISGHKSVSWYQQVLGQGPQFIFQYYEKEERGRGNFPDRFSARQFPNYSSELNVNALLLGDSALYLCASTLAGGVRISTNEKLFFGSGTQLSVL.